These T cell receptor beta chains were read from a single sample in a study of identical twins. Using its own MiXCR run on the 5' RACE reads, TCRdb lists one record per CDR3 protein. The table lists 200,000 to 250,000 distinct CDR3 sequences, approximately 12% of them singletons, with 4% to 5% in the top ten. The same sample was also studied in work on yellow fever vaccine responses in identical twins.

What was sequenced was memory (CD45RO+) T cells sorted from blood. The origin of the receptors is a woman in her late teens or twenties in good health. CDR3s include the opening cysteine and the closing phenylalanine or tryptophan. D genes are given only for firm matches. Clone size is given for some rows only: seen once, a few or many times, or a class if the clone is expanded.

v_gene,j_gene,abundance,d_gene,CDR3aa,CDR3nt
TRBV5-4,TRBJ2-2,.,TRBD1,CAGGDRPDTGELFF,TGTGCCGGAGGGGACAGGCCGGACACCGGGGAGCTGTTTTTT
TRBV4-3,TRBJ1-2,few,TRBD1,CASSSRTGTGNYGYTF,TGCGCCAGCAGCTCGAGAACCGGGACAGGGAACTATGGCTACACCTTC
TRBV7-9,TRBJ2-7,.,.,CASSPGTHEQYF,TGTGCCAGCAGCCCAGGCACCCACGAGCAGTACTTC
TRBV7-2,TRBJ2-7,few,.,CASSLEGRSYYEQYF,TGTGCCAGCAGCTTAGAAGGGCGCAGCTACTACGAGCAGTACTTC
TRBV21-1,TRBJ2-1,few,.,CASSKSQCFVDNEQFF,TGTGCCAGCAGCAAGTCCCAGTGCTTTGTCGACAATGAGCAGTTCTTC
TRBV7-9,TRBJ2-3,.,.,CASSLTSGPSTDTQYF,TGTGCCAGCAGCTTAACCAGCGGGCCAAGCACAGATACGCAGTATTTT
TRBV9,TRBJ2-2,few,.,CASRAGTANTGELFF,TGTGCCAGCAGAGCCGGGACGGCGAACACCGGGGAGCTGTTTTTT
TRBV7-2,TRBJ2-1,.,.,CASSLVGGPLIYNEQFF,TGTGCCAGCAGCTTAGTAGGGGGGCCCCTTATCTACAATGAGCAGTTCTTC
TRBV6-2/TRBV6-3,TRBJ2-3,.,.,CASSSSGVTQYF,TGTGCCAGCAGTTCCTCGGGGGTTACGCAGTATTTT
TRBV12-3/TRBV12-4,TRBJ1-2,many,TRBD1,CASNWRTGGSYGYTF,TGTGCCAGCAACTGGCGGACAGGGGGATCCTATGGCTACACCTTC
TRBV11-2,TRBJ2-7,few,.,CASSLEILGTAYF,TGTGCCAGCAGCTTAGAGATCCTCGGGACCGCTTACTTC
TRBV5-1,TRBJ2-3,few,TRBD1,CASTRQGASTDTQYF,TGCGCCAGCACCAGGCAGGGGGCGAGCACAGATACGCAGTATTTT
TRBV7-2,TRBJ2-1,.,TRBD1,CASSTRQGTNEQFF,TGTGCCAGCAGCACTCGACAGGGTACGAATGAGCAGTTCTTC
TRBV6-2/TRBV6-3,TRBJ2-7,.,TRBD1,CASSRPRDSYSYEQYF,TGTGCCAGCAGTCGCCCTCGGGACAGTTACTCCTACGAGCAGTACTTC
TRBV5-6,TRBJ2-2,.,.,CSSSASNTGELFF,TGTTCCAGCAGCGCGTCGAACACCGGGGAGCTGTTTTTT
TRBV7-9,TRBJ2-2,.,.,CASSLVFGSNTGELFF,TGTGCCAGCAGCTTAGTGTTTGGATCGAACACCGGGGAGCTGTTTTTT
TRBV27,TRBJ2-2,few,TRBD1,CASSLARTGFTGELFF,TGTGCCAGCAGTTTAGCGAGGACAGGGTTCACCGGGGAGCTGTTTTTT
TRBV7-6,TRBJ1-1,few,.,CASSLWDNTEAFF,TGTGCCAGCAGCCTGTGGGACAACACTGAAGCTTTCTTT
TRBV20-1,TRBJ2-3,.,.,CSARTGGTDTQYF,TGCAGTGCTAGGACAGGAGGGACAGATACGCAGTATTTT
TRBV7-2,TRBJ2-3,.,TRBD2,CASSSLAGIGQYF,TGTGCCAGCAGCTCCCTAGCGGGAATTGGGCAGTATTTT
TRBV7-2,TRBJ1-2,few,TRBD1,CASSLATGVYGYTF,TGTGCCAGCAGCTTAGCGACAGGGGTCTATGGCTACACCTTC
TRBV4-2,TRBJ2-6,.,TRBD2,CASSQDLRGGDGANVLTF,TGTGCCAGCAGCCAAGATTTGCGGGGGGGCGATGGGGCCAACGTCCTGACTTTC
TRBV28,TRBJ2-4,few,.,CATHSFDKNIQYF,TGTGCCACCCATAGTTTCGACAAAAACATTCAGTACTTC
TRBV29-1,TRBJ1-2,.,.,CSVQNGGYTF,TGCAGCGTTCAGAATGGTGGCTACACCTTC
TRBV28,TRBJ2-6,.,.,CASSLGTQSSGANVLTF,TGTGCCAGCAGTTTAGGGACACAGAGCTCTGGGGCCAACGTCCTGACTTTC
TRBV3-1,TRBJ2-2,.,TRBD1,CASSPGTGLAGELFF,TGTGCCAGCAGCCCCGGGACAGGGTTGGCCGGGGAGCTGTTTTTT
TRBV12-3/TRBV12-4,TRBJ2-1,.,.,CASSLMSLATYNEQFF,TGTGCCAGCAGTTTAATGTCCCTAGCGACTTACAATGAGCAGTTCTTC
TRBV11-3,TRBJ2-1,few,.,CASSLAPHNEQFF,TGTGCCAGCAGCTTAGCCCCCCACAATGAGCAGTTCTTC
TRBV29-1,TRBJ2-2,few,.,CSVDENGMGTGELFF,TGCAGCGTAGACGAGAACGGAATGGGCACCGGGGAGCTGTTTTTT
TRBV2,TRBJ1-2,.,TRBD1,CASGTGSTYGYTF,TGTGCCAGCGGGACAGGGAGTACTTATGGCTACACCTTC
TRBV20-1,TRBJ2-3,few,.,CSAEEGADTQYF,TGCAGTGCCGAGGAGGGTGCAGATACGCAGTATTTT
TRBV28,TRBJ2-7,once,TRBD2,CASSSPGTSGMSYEQYF,TGTGCCAGCAGTTCTCCCGGGACTAGCGGGATGAGCTACGAGCAGTACTTC
TRBV6-8,TRBJ2-1,few,.,CASSERKDNEQFF,TGTGCCAGCAGTGAGAGAAAGGACAATGAGCAGTTCTTC
TRBV7-9,TRBJ2-5,few,.,CASTTTGGGETQYF,TGTGCCAGCACCACCACAGGGGGGGGAGAGACCCAGTACTTC
TRBV2,TRBJ2-2,few,.,CASSRTGLNTGELFF,TGTGCCAGCAGCCGAACGGGACTCAACACCGGGGAGCTGTTTTTT
TRBV7-2,TRBJ2-3,.,.,CASSLVLGSTDTQYF,TGTGCCAGCAGCTTAGTGTTGGGGAGTACAGATACGCAGTATTTT
TRBV3-1,TRBJ2-3,few,TRBD2,CASSRSRHGSGGTSTDTQYF,TGTGCCAGCAGCCGATCCAGGCATGGTAGCGGGGGTACTAGCACAGATACGCAGTATTTT
TRBV20-1,TRBJ2-7,few,TRBD2,CSAVSSGTVYEQYF,TGCAGTGCAGTATCTAGCGGGACCGTCTACGAGCAGTACTTC
TRBV20-1,TRBJ2-1,few,TRBD2,CSAISSGGVWNEQFF,TGCAGTGCTATCTCTAGCGGGGGGGTTTGGAATGAGCAGTTCTTC
TRBV12-3/TRBV12-4,TRBJ2-7,few,TRBD2,CASSLRLAGVEQYF,TGTGCCAGCAGTTTACGACTAGCGGGAGTCGAGCAGTACTTC
TRBV3-1,TRBJ2-1,many,TRBD1,CASSQDFSEQGLYNEQFF,TGTGCCAGCAGCCAAGATTTTAGCGAACAGGGGCTGTACAATGAGCAGTTCTTC
TRBV12-5,TRBJ2-7,few,TRBD1,CASAPGQGCNEQYF,TGTGCTAGTGCTCCGGGACAGGGGTGCAACGAGCAGTACTTC
TRBV29-1,TRBJ2-1,many,.,CSVTAQGSYNEQFF,TGCAGCGTCACAGCCCAGGGGTCCTACAATGAGCAGTTCTTC
TRBV6-1,TRBJ2-6,.,TRBD1,CASSPSKRTGSGANVLTF,TGTGCCAGCAGCCCAAGCAAACGGACAGGTTCTGGGGCCAACGTCCTGACTTTC
TRBV6-2/TRBV6-3,TRBJ1-5,.,TRBD1,CASSYAPDRGQPQHF,TGTGCCAGCAGTTACGCACCAGACAGGGGCCAGCCCCAGCATTTT
TRBV15,TRBJ2-7,many,TRBD2,CATSSPGTSYEQYF,TGTGCCACCAGCAGTCCCGGGACTAGCTACGAGCAGTACTTC
TRBV29-1,TRBJ2-3,.,.,CSVPGTLIRTDTQYF,TGCAGCGTTCCCGGGACACTTATACGCACAGATACGCAGTATTTT
TRBV6-1,TRBJ2-3,.,TRBD1,CASSPGQGSSTDTQYF,TGTGCCAGCAGTCCAGGACAGGGATCTAGCACAGATACGCAGTATTTT
TRBV29-1,TRBJ2-7,few,.,CSVRGAEQYF,TGCAGCGTGAGGGGAGCCGAGCAGTACTTC
TRBV10-1,TRBJ2-1,.,TRBD1,CASSSAGGYNEQFF,TGCGCCAGCAGCTCGGCAGGGGGCTACAATGAGCAGTTCTTC
TRBV29-1,TRBJ2-5,few,TRBD1,CSVLEGRGFGETQYF,TGCAGCGTTTTAGAGGGCAGGGGGTTTGGAGAGACCCAGTACTTC
TRBV11-1,TRBJ2-7,.,TRBD1,CASRGNLRDRPARVDEQYF,TGTGCCAGCAGGGGAAACCTTCGGGACAGGCCCGCCAGGGTCGACGAGCAGTACTTC